These T cell receptor beta chains were read from a single sample in a study of cytomegalovirus exposure and HLA in healthy donors. Profiling relied on immunoSEQ multiplex PCR, and the TCRdb table lists in-frame clones only, not all of them. The sample records roughly 43,000 clones, approximately 93% being singletons. The sequencing sample was made of PBMCs. The receptors originated from a young woman in good health and CMV-seronegative. The CDR3 runs from the conserved cysteine through the conserved F or W. The order of the fields is CDR3 length, J gene, clone size, D gene, V gene, CDR3 DNA, CDR3 protein. D genes are given only for firm matches. The size entry is marked missing in some rows and otherwise reads once, few, many or a size class.

>15|TRBJ2-5|NA|TRBD1|TRBV5-4
TGTGCCAGCGGTTTGACAGGGGGCCTTCAAGAGACCCAGTACTTC
CASGLTGGLQETQYF
>13|TRBJ1-1|NA|NA|TRBV6-6
TGTGCCAGCAGTTACGACAGGAACACTGAAGCTTTCTTT
CASSYDRNTEAFF
>15|TRBJ2-2|NA|NA|TRBV19
TGTGCCAGTAGTATAAGCAGCGCGAACACCGGGGAGCTGTTTTTT
CASSISSANTGELFF
>16|TRBJ2-1|NA|TRBD1|TRBV28
TGTGCCAGCAGTCTCGTGGACAGGGGGCGGGGCAATGAGCAGTTCTTC
CASSLVDRGRGNEQFF
>14|TRBJ2-7|NA|NA|TRBV4-1
TGCGCCAGCAGCCCGGGAGAGGGGGCTTCCGAGCAGTACTTC
CASSPGEGASEQYF
>17|TRBJ2-3|NA|NA|TRBV5-4
TGTGCCAGCAGCTCGATCTACCGGGAAAAACGAACAGATACGCAGTATTTT
CASSSIYREKRTDTQYF
>12|TRBJ2-5|NA|NA|TRBV11-1
TGTGCCAGCAGCTTCCTAAAAGAGACCCAGTACTTC
CASSFLKETQYF
>15|TRBJ2-2|once|TRBD1|TRBV5-1
TGCGCCAGCAGCTCGGACAGGGGGCGGACCGGGGAGCTGTTTTTT
CASSSDRGRTGELFF
>16|TRBJ2-2|NA|TRBD2|TRBV2
TGTGCCAGCAGCCCTACCTCGGGACTAGCTACCGGGGAGCTGTTTTTT
CASSPTSGLATGELFF
>13|TRBJ1-5|once|NA|TRBV2
TGTGCCAGCGGCCGGGAGCCCAATCAGCCCCAGCATTTT
CASGREPNQPQHF
>17|TRBJ2-7|few|TRBD2|TRBV28
TGTGCCAGCAGTTTAAGTAACCGGCTAGCGGGAGTGGACGAGCAGTACTTC
CASSLSNRLAGVDEQYF
>14|TRBJ2-3|NA|TRBD2|TRBV9
TGTGCCAGCAATCAAGCGGGAGGGTTGGATACGCAGTATTTT
CASNQAGGLDTQYF
>16|TRBJ2-1|NA|TRBD2|TRBV27
TGTGCCAGCAGTTCGTTAGCGGGGGGGCGGAGCAATGAGCAGTTCTTC
CASSSLAGGRSNEQFF
>13|TRBJ2-5|NA|NA|TRBV5-6
TGTGCCAGCAGCTTGGGATCAGAAGAGACCCAGTACTTC
CASSLGSEETQYF
>14|TRBJ2-7|once|TRBD1|TRBV9
TGTGCCAGCAGCCGGGACAGTGCGTTGTTCGAGCAGTACTTC
CASSRDSALFEQYF
>15|TRBJ1-4|once|NA|TRBV28
TGTGCCAGCAGTTTAGGGGGGTCCCGGAATGAAAAACTGTTTTTT
CASSLGGSRNEKLFF
>18|TRBJ2-1|NA|TRBD2|TRBV4-1
TGCGCCAGCAGCCAAGATCGTCTAGCGGGAGGCCTATACAATGAGCAGTTCTTC
CASSQDRLAGGLYNEQFF
>12|TRBJ2-5|NA|NA|TRBV5-6
TGTGCCAGCAGCCTTATAGAAGAGACCCAGTACTTC
CASSLIEETQYF
>15|TRBJ2-7|NA|NA|TRBV7-2
TGTGCCAGCAGCTTAGTTTCGGGGGTCCCCTACGAGCAGTACTTC
CASSLVSGVPYEQYF
>14|TRBJ1-4|NA|NA|TRBV6-6
TGTGCCAGCAGTTACCGGGTTTCGACGGGTGGGCTGTTTTTT
CASSYRVSTGGLFF
>13|TRBJ1-5|NA|NA|TRBV6-1
TGTGCCAATCTCCCCCCGAGCGGTCAGCCCCAGCATTTT
CANLPPSGQPQHF
>14|TRBJ2-4|NA|NA|TRBV28
TGTGCCAGCAGTTTGGCGGGCGCCAAAAACATTCAGTACTTC
CASSLAGAKNIQYF
>13|TRBJ1-1|few|TRBD1|TRBV19
TGTGCCAGTGGTCCGGGGACAGTCAAAGAAGCTTTCTTT
CASGPGTVKEAFF
>14|TRBJ1-5|NA|NA|TRBV7-9
TGTGCCAGCAGCTCGTCTCGGGGCAATCAGCCCCAGCATTTT
CASSSSRGNQPQHF